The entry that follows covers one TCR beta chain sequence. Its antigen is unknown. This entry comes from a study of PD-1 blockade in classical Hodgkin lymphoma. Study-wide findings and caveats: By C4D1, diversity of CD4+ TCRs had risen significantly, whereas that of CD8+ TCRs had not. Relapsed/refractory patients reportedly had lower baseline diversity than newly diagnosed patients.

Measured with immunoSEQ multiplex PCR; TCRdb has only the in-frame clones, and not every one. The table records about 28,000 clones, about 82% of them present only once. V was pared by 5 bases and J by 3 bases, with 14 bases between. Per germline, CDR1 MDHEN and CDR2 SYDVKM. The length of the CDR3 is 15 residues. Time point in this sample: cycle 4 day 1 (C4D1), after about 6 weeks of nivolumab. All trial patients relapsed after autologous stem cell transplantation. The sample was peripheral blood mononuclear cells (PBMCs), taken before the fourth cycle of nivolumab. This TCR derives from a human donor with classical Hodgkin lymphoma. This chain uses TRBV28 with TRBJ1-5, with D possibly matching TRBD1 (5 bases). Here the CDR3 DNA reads TGTGCCAGCAGTATCTATTTAGGGGTCAATCAGCCCCAGCATTTT. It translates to CASSIYLGVNQPQHF.